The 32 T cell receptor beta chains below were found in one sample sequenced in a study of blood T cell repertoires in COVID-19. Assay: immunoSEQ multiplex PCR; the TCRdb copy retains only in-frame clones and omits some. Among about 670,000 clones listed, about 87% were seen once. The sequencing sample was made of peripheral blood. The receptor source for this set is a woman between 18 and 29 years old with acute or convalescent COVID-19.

Written as DNA, the CDR3 is TGCGCCAGCAGCTTGGGGACTAGCGGGGTGAGCACAGATACGCAGTATTTT. This translates into CASSLGTSGVSTDTQYF. The J gene is TRBJ2-3, the V gene TRBV5-1, with 12 bases matching TRBD2. Looked up from germline, CDR1 is SGHRS and CDR2 is YFSETQ. The CDR3 is 17 amino acids. The J segment lost 0 bases and the V segment lost 0 bases, leaving 2 bases of the junction unmatched.

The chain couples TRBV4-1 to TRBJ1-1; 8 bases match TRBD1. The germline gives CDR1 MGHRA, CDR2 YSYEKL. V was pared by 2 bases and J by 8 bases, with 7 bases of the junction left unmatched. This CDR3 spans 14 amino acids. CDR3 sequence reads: CASSQPGGDREAFF. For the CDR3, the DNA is TGCGCCAGCAGCCAACCCGGAGGGGACAGGGAAGCTTTCTTT.

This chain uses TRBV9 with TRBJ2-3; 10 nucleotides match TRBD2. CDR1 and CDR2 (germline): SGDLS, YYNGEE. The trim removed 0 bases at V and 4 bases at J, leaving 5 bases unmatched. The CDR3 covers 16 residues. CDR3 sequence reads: CASSVGLAGAADTQYF. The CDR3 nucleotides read TGTGCCAGCAGCGTAGGCCTAGCGGGGGCGGCAGATACGCAGTATTTT.

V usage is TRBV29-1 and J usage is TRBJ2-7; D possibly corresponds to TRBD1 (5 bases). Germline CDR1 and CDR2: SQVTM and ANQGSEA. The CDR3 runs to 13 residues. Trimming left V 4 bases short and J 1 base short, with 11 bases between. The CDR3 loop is CSVAMGQSYEQYF. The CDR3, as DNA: TGCAGCGTTGCGATGGGGCAGTCCTACGAGCAGTACTTC.

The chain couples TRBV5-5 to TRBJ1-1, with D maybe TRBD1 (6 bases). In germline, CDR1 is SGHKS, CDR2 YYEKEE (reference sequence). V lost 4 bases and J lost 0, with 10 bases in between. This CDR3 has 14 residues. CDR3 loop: CASSQGTMNTEAFF. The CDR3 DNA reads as TGTGCCAGCAGCCAAGGGACAATGAACACTGAAGCTTTCTTT.

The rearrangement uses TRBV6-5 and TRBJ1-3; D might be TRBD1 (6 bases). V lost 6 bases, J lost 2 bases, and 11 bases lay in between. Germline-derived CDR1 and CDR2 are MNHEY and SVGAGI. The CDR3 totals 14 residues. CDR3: CASRIQGTGNTIYF. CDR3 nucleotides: TGTGCCAGCAGGATACAGGGTACTGGAAACACCATATATTTT.

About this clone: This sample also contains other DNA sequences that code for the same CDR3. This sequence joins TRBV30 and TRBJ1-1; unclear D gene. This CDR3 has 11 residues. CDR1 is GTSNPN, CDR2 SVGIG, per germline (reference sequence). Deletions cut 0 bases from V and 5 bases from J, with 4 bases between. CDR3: CAWSVSTEAFF. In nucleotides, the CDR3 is TGTGCCTGGAGTGTCTCTACTGAAGCTTTCTTT.

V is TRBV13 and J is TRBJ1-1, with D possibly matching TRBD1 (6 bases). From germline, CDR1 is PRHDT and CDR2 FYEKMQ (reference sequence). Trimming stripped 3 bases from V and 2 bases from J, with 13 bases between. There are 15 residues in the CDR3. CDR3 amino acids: CASSFQTDRNTEAFF. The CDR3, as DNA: TGTGCCAGCAGCTTCCAAACGGACAGAAACACTGAAGCTTTCTTT. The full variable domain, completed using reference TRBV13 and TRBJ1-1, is AAGVIQSPRHLIKEKRETATLKCYPIPRHDTVYWYQQGPGQDPQFLISFYEKMQSDKGSIPDRFSAQQFSDYHSELNMSSLELGDSALYFCASSFQTDRNTEAFFGQGTRLTVV.

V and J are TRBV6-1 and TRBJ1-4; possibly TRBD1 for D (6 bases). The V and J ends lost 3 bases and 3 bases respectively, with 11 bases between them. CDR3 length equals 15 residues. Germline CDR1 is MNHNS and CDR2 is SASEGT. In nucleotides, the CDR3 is TGTGCCAGCAGTGATCCCCGGACAGCTAATGAAAAACTGTTTTTT. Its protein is CASSDPRTANEKLFF.

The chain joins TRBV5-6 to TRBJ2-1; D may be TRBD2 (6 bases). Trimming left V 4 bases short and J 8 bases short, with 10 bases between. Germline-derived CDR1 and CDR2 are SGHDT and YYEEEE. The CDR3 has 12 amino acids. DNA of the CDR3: TGTGCCAGCAGCGTACGGGACTATGAGCAGTTCTTC. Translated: CASSVRDYEQFF.

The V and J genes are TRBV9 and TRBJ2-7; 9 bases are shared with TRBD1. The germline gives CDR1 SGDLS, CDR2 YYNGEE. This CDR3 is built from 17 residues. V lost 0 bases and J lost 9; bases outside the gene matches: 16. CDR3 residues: CASSVDDGKGQGIGQYF. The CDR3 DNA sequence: TGTGCCAGCAGCGTAGATGATGGTAAGGGACAGGGAATTGGGCAGTACTTC. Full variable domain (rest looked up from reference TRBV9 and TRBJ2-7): DSGVTQTPKHLITATGQRVTLRCSPRSGDLSVYWYQQSLDQGLQFLIQYYNGEERAKGNILERFSAQQFPDLHSELNLSSLELGDSALYFCASSVDDGKGQGIGQYFGPGTRLTVT.

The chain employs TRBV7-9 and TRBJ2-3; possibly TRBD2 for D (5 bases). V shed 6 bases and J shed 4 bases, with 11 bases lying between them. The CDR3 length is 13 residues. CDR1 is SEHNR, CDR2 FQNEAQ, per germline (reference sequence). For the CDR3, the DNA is TGTGCCAGCAGTCCCCGAGGGCCAGATACGCAGTATTTT. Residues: CASSPRGPDTQYF.

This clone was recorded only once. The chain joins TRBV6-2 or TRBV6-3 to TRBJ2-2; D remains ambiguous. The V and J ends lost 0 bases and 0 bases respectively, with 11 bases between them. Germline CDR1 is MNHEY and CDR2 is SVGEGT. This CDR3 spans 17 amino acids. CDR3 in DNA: TGTGCCAGCAGTTACTCGGCTGGGCAAGCGAACACCGGGGAGCTGTTTTTT. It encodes CASSYSAGQANTGELFF.

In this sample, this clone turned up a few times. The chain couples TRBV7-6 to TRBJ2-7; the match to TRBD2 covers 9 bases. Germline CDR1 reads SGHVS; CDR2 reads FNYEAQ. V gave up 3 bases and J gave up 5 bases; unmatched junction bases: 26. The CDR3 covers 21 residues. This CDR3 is CASSLFGWGMASGAPKNEQYF. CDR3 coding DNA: TGTGCCAGCAGCTTGTTCGGGTGGGGAATGGCTAGCGGGGCCCCTAAGAACGAGCAGTACTTC.

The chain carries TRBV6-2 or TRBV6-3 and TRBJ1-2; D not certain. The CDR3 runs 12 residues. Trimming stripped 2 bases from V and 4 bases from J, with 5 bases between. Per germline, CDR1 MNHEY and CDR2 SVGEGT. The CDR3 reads CASSYTTYGYTF. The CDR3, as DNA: TGTGCCAGCAGTTACACTACCTATGGCTACACCTTC.

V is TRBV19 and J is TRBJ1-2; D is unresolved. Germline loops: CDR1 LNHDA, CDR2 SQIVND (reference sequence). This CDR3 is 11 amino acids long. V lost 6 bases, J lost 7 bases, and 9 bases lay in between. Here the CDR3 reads CASRFSSGYTF. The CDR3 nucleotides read TGTGCCAGTAGGTTTAGTAGTGGCTACACCTTC. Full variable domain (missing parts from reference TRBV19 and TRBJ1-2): DGGITQSPKYLFRKEGQNVTLSCEQNLNHDAMYWYRQDPGQGLRLIYYSQIVNDFQKGDIAEGYSVSREKKESFPLTVTSAQKNPTAFYLCASRFSSGYTFGSGTRLTVV.

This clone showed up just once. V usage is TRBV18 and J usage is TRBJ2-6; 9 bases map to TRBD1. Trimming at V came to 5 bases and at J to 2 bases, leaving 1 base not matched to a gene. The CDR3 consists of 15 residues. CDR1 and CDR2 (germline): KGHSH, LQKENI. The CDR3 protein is CASSDRGTGANVLTF. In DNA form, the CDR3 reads TGTGCCAGCTCAGACAGGGGGACTGGGGCCAACGTCCTGACTTTC.

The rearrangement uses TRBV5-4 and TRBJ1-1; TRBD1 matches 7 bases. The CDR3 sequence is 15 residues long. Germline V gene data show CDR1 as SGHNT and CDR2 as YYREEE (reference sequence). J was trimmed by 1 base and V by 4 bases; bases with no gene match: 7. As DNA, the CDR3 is TGTGCCAGCAGCGTCCCGGGACAGACGAACACTGAAGCTTTCTTT. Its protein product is CASSVPGQTNTEAFF.

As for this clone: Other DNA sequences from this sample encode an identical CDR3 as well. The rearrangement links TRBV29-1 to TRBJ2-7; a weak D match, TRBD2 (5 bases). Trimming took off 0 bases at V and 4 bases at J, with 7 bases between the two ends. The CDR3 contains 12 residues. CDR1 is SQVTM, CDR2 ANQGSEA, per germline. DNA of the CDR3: TGCAGCGTTGAAGATCGAGGGTACGAGCAGTACTTC. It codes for CSVEDRGYEQYF.

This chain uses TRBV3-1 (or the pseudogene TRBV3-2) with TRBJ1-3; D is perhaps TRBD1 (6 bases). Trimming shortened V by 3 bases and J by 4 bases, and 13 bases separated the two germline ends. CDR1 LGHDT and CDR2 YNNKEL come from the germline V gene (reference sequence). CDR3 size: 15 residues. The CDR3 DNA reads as TGTGCCAGCAGCCACGCAAGGCAGGGGGGAAACACCATATATTTT. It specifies CASSHARQGGNTIYF.

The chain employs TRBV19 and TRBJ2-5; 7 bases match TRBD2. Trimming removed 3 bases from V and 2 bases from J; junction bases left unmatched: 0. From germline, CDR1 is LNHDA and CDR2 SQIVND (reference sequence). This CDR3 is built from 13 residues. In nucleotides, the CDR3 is TGTGCCAGTAGTATGGGACTACAAGAGACCCAGTACTTC. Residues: CASSMGLQETQYF. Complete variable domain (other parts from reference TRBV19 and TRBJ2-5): DGGITQSPKYLFRKEGQNVTLSCEQNLNHDAMYWYRQDPGQGLRLIYYSQIVNDFQKGDIAEGYSVSREKKESFPLTVTSAQKNPTAFYLCASSMGLQETQYFGPGTRLLVL.

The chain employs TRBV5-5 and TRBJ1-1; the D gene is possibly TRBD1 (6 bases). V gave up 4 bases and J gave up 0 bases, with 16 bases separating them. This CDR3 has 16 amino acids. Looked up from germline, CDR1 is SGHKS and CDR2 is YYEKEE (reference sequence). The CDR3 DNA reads TGTGCCAGCAGCATCGACAGGCCCCTCCTGAACACTGAAGCTTTCTTT. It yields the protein CASSIDRPLLNTEAFF.

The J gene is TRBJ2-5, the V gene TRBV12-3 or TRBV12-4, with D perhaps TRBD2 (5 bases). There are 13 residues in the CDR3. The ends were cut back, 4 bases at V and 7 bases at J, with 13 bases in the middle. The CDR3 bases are TGTGCCAGCAGTTCCTCCGGACGGGGGACCCAGTACTTC. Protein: CASSSSGRGTQYF.

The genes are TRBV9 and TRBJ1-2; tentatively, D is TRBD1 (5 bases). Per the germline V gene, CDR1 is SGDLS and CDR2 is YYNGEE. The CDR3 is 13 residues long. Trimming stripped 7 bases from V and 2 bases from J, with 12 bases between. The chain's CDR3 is CASESGGNYGYTF. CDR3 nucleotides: TGTGCCAGCGAGTCCGGGGGAAACTATGGCTACACCTTC.

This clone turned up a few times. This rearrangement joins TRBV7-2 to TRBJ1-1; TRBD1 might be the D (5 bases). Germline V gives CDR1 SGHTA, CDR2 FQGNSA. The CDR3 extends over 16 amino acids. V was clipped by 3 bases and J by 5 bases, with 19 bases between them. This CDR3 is CASSFVTPQAGTEAFF. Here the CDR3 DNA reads TGTGCCAGCAGCTTTGTGACCCCACAGGCTGGGACTGAAGCTTTCTTT.

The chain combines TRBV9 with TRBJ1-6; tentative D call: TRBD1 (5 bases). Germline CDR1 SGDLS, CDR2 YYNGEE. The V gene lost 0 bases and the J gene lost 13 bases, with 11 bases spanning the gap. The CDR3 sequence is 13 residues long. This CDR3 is CASSVDQGPPLHF. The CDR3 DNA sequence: TGTGCCAGCAGCGTAGATCAGGGCCCCCCCCTCCACTTT.

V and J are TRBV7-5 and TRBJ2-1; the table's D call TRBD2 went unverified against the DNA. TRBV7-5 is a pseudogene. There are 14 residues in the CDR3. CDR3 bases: TGTGCTTACCGCCCGGGGGTAAGGTACAATGAGCAGTTCTTC. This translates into CAYRPGVRYNEQFF.

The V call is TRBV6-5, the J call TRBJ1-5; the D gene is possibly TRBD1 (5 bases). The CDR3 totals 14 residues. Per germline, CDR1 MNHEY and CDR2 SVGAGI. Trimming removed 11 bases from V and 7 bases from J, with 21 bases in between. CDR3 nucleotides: TGTGCCGCGAGGGTGGGGGGGACGAACCAGCCCCAGCATTTT. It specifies CAARVGGTNQPQHF.

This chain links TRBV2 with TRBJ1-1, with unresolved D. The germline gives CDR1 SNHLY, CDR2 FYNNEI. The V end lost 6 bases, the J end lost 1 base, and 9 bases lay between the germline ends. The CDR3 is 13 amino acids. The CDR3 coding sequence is TGTGCCAGCAGGCTGGGAGAGAACACTGAAGCTTTCTTT. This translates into CASRLGENTEAFF.

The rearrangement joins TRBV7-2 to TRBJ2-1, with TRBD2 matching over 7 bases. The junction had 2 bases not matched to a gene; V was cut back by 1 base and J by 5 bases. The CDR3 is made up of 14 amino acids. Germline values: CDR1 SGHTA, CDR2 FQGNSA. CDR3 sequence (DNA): TGTGCCAGCAGCTTAGGCGGGAGCAACAATGAGCAGTTCTTC. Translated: CASSLGGSNNEQFF.

The DNA for the CDR3 is TGTGCCAGTAAAGACAGGTCAACTAGCACAGATACGCAGTATTTT. This translates into CASKDRSTSTDTQYF. The rearrangement joins TRBV19 to TRBJ2-3, with a possible D match to TRBD1 (6 bases). V was clipped by 7 bases and J by 0 bases, with 14 bases between them. The CDR3 contains 15 residues. Per germline, CDR1 LNHDA and CDR2 SQIVND (reference sequence).

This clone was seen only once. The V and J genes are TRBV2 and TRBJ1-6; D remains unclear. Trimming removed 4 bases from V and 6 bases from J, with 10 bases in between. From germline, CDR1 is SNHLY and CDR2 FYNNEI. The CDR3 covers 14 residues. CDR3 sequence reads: CASSVRESNSPLHF. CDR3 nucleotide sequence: TGTGCCAGCAGTGTCCGGGAGAGTAATTCACCCCTCCACTTT.